These T cell receptor beta chains were read from a single sample in a study of T cell changes during pregnancy in multiple sclerosis. Repertoires were generated with immunoSEQ multiplex PCR, while TCRdb's copy carries only in-frame clones and drops some. The sample consists of 75,000 to 95,000 clones, 94% of them appearing once. The sequences come from CD4+ T cells from peripheral blood mononuclear cells, collected after pregnancy. These receptors came from a female donor with multiple sclerosis, enrolled in a pregnancy study. The CDR3 runs from the conserved cysteine through the conserved F or W. D genes are given only for firm matches. Only some rows state a clone size, as once, few, many or a class for expanded clones.

CDR3 DNA: TGTGCCAGTAGTATACTCGGCAGGGGAACAGATACGCAGTATTTT
CDR3 protein: CASSILGRGTDTQYF
D gene: .
V gene: TRBV19
CDR3 length: 15
clone size: .
J gene: TRBJ2-3

CDR3 DNA: TGCGCCAGCAGCCTCCTATGGGACAGGGTCCACGAGCAGTACTTC
CDR3 protein: CASSLLWDRVHEQYF
D gene: TRBD1
V gene: TRBV4-3
CDR3 length: 15
clone size: once
J gene: TRBJ2-7

CDR3 DNA: TGTGCCAGCATGGGGACGGGGGCAGGGGGTGCGGGCTACACCTTC
CDR3 protein: CASMGTGAGGAGYTF
D gene: TRBD1
V gene: TRBV2
CDR3 length: 15
clone size: .
J gene: TRBJ1-2

CDR3 DNA: TGTGCCAGCAGTTCCAACCTCCCCGGGGGGCGAATCTATGGCTACACCTTC
CDR3 protein: CASSSNLPGGRIYGYTF
D gene: .
V gene: TRBV28
CDR3 length: 17
clone size: once
J gene: TRBJ1-2

CDR3 DNA: TGCAGCGTCACTACCTTGACCCAGTACTTC
CDR3 protein: CSVTTLTQYF
D gene: .
V gene: TRBV29-1
CDR3 length: 10
clone size: .
J gene: TRBJ2-5

CDR3 DNA: TGTGCCAGTAGTGTCGGGTTTATGAACACTGAAGCTTTCTTT
CDR3 protein: CASSVGFMNTEAFF
D gene: .
V gene: TRBV19
CDR3 length: 14
clone size: once
J gene: TRBJ1-1

CDR3 DNA: TGTGCCATCAGCGCTCCGACAGCCAACTATGGCTACACCTTC
CDR3 protein: CAISAPTANYGYTF
D gene: .
V gene: TRBV10-3
CDR3 length: 14
clone size: .
J gene: TRBJ1-2

CDR3 DNA: TGTGCCAGCATCCTCTGGGGACACCTGAACACTGAAGCTTTCTTT
CDR3 protein: CASILWGHLNTEAFF
D gene: .
V gene: TRBV7-9
CDR3 length: 15
clone size: .
J gene: TRBJ1-1

CDR3 DNA: TGTGCCACCCTAGACAGGGGGCGCGTAAATGAGCAGTTCTTC
CDR3 protein: CATLDRGRVNEQFF
D gene: TRBD1
V gene: TRBV6-1
CDR3 length: 14
clone size: .
J gene: TRBJ2-1

CDR3 DNA: TGTGCCAGCAGCTTAGTGCAGGTAGTGGCGTACGAGCAGTACTTC
CDR3 protein: CASSLVQVVAYEQYF
D gene: .
V gene: TRBV7-2
CDR3 length: 15
clone size: .
J gene: TRBJ2-7

CDR3 DNA: TGTGCCAGCAGGTTACAGGGAATTAACGAGAAACTGTTTTTT
CDR3 protein: CASRLQGINEKLFF
D gene: .
V gene: TRBV27
CDR3 length: 14
clone size: .
J gene: TRBJ1-4

CDR3 DNA: TGTGCCAGCAGTTTATCTACCGTAGGGGTCATTATGACCGGGGAGCTGTTTTTT
CDR3 protein: CASSLSTVGVIMTGELFF
D gene: .
V gene: TRBV28
CDR3 length: 18
clone size: .
J gene: TRBJ2-2

CDR3 DNA: TGTGCCAGCAGCTTAGGCGCGGCGGCCCGAAATGAAAAACTGTTTTTT
CDR3 protein: CASSLGAAARNEKLFF
D gene: .
V gene: TRBV7-6
CDR3 length: 16
clone size: .
J gene: TRBJ1-4

CDR3 DNA: TGTGCCAGTAGTATCGGGAGAACCTACGAGCAGTACTTC
CDR3 protein: CASSIGRTYEQYF
D gene: .
V gene: TRBV19
CDR3 length: 13
clone size: .
J gene: TRBJ2-7

CDR3 DNA: TGTGCCAGCAGCCCACAGGGTCCCGGGGAGCTGTTTTTT
CDR3 protein: CASSPQGPGELFF
D gene: .
V gene: TRBV9
CDR3 length: 13
clone size: .
J gene: TRBJ2-2

CDR3 DNA: TGCAGCGTTGTTCCGACTAGCGGGGGAATGTATGGCGGGGAGCTGTTTTTT
CDR3 protein: CSVVPTSGGMYGGELFF
D gene: TRBD2
V gene: TRBV29-1
CDR3 length: 17
clone size: .
J gene: TRBJ2-2

CDR3 DNA: TGTGCCAGCAGTTTAGAGACTAGCGGGAGGGCCTACGAGCAGTACTTC
CDR3 protein: CASSLETSGRAYEQYF
D gene: TRBD2
V gene: TRBV27
CDR3 length: 16
clone size: .
J gene: TRBJ2-7

CDR3 DNA: TGTGCCAGCAGACTCGGGACAGGGGTGAACACTGAAGCTTTCTTT
CDR3 protein: CASRLGTGVNTEAFF
D gene: TRBD1
V gene: TRBV28
CDR3 length: 15
clone size: .
J gene: TRBJ1-1

CDR3 DNA: TGTGCCAGCAGCTACTCGACAGGAGGAAACTACGAGCAGTACTTC
CDR3 protein: CASSYSTGGNYEQYF
D gene: .
V gene: TRBV4-2
CDR3 length: 15
clone size: .
J gene: TRBJ2-7

CDR3 DNA: TGTGCCAGCTCCTCGGCCCAGGCGAACACTGAAGCTTTCTTT
CDR3 protein: CASSSAQANTEAFF
D gene: .
V gene: TRBV2
CDR3 length: 14
clone size: once
J gene: TRBJ1-1

CDR3 DNA: TGTGCCAGCAGCTTGCAGCGGCTCACAGATACGCAGTATTTT
CDR3 protein: CASSLQRLTDTQYF
D gene: .
V gene: TRBV7-2
CDR3 length: 14
clone size: .
J gene: TRBJ2-3

CDR3 DNA: TGCGCCAGCAGCCAGAATCAAAGGGGGCAGTTCTTC
CDR3 protein: CASSQNQRGQFF
D gene: .
V gene: TRBV4-1
CDR3 length: 12
clone size: .
J gene: TRBJ2-1

CDR3 DNA: TGTGCCAGCAGCGTACAATCTGGACAGGGGGTCACCGGGGAGCTGTTTTTT
CDR3 protein: CASSVQSGQGVTGELFF
D gene: TRBD1
V gene: TRBV9
CDR3 length: 17
clone size: .
J gene: TRBJ2-2

CDR3 DNA: TGTGCCTGGACTCTAGCGGGCCCCTACGAGCAGTACTTC
CDR3 protein: CAWTLAGPYEQYF
D gene: TRBD2
V gene: TRBV30
CDR3 length: 13
clone size: .
J gene: TRBJ2-7

CDR3 DNA: TGTGCCAGCAGTGTTGTAGGGGAGGGCTACGAGCAGTACTTC
CDR3 protein: CASSVVGEGYEQYF
D gene: TRBD2
V gene: TRBV6-1
CDR3 length: 14
clone size: .
J gene: TRBJ2-7

CDR3 DNA: TGTGCCAGCAGCTTAGCCCCTAGCGGGAGTTCCCTCACAGATACGCAGTATTTT
CDR3 protein: CASSLAPSGSSLTDTQYF
D gene: TRBD2
V gene: TRBV7-6
CDR3 length: 18
clone size: .
J gene: TRBJ2-3

CDR3 DNA: TGTGCCAGCAGCTTAGTCCCAGGGGGGGAGACCCAGTACTTC
CDR3 protein: CASSLVPGGETQYF
D gene: .
V gene: TRBV7-2
CDR3 length: 14
clone size: few
J gene: TRBJ2-5

CDR3 DNA: TGCGCCAGCAGCCTGGGACAGGGCGGGGAAAAACTGTTTTTT
CDR3 protein: CASSLGQGGEKLFF
D gene: TRBD1
V gene: TRBV4-1
CDR3 length: 14
clone size: .
J gene: TRBJ1-4

CDR3 DNA: TGTGCCAGCAGTAGACTTGCGGAGACCCAGTACTTC
CDR3 protein: CASSRLAETQYF
D gene: .
V gene: TRBV27
CDR3 length: 12
clone size: .
J gene: TRBJ2-5

CDR3 DNA: TGTGCCAGCAGCTTCAAAAGCGGGAGCTACACCGGGGAGCTGTTTTTT
CDR3 protein: CASSFKSGSYTGELFF
D gene: TRBD2
V gene: TRBV7-2
CDR3 length: 16
clone size: .
J gene: TRBJ2-2

CDR3 DNA: TGTGCCACCCGGGGACAGGGAAATCAGCCCCAGCATTTT
CDR3 protein: CATRGQGNQPQHF
D gene: TRBD1
V gene: TRBV6-5
CDR3 length: 13
clone size: .
J gene: TRBJ1-5

CDR3 DNA: TGCGCCAGCAGCCCGGGACAAGGCTATGGCTACACCTTC
CDR3 protein: CASSPGQGYGYTF
D gene: .
V gene: TRBV5-1
CDR3 length: 13
clone size: few
J gene: TRBJ1-2

CDR3 DNA: TGTGCCAGCAGTCATCACAGGGGTGTGCGCACCGGGGAGCTGTTTTTT
CDR3 protein: CASSHHRGVRTGELFF
D gene: TRBD1
V gene: TRBV11-2
CDR3 length: 16
clone size: .
J gene: TRBJ2-2

CDR3 DNA: TGTGCCAGCAGTCCCAAATATGGGACAGGGGCTAGCAGACGTGGCTACACCTTC
CDR3 protein: CASSPKYGTGASRRGYTF
D gene: TRBD1
V gene: TRBV6-9
CDR3 length: 18
clone size: .
J gene: TRBJ1-2

CDR3 DNA: TGTGCCAGCAGTTTATCCGTGGGGGGGCGTCAGCCCCAGCATTTT
CDR3 protein: CASSLSVGGRQPQHF
D gene: .
V gene: TRBV27
CDR3 length: 15
clone size: once
J gene: TRBJ1-5

CDR3 DNA: TGTGCCAGCAGTTTAATCGGGGATACCCGCGTGGCTTTCTTT
CDR3 protein: CASSLIGDTRVAFF
D gene: .
V gene: TRBV28
CDR3 length: 14
clone size: .
J gene: TRBJ1-1

CDR3 DNA: TGTGCCAGCAGCCCCGGTTCATCCTACGAGCAGTACTTC
CDR3 protein: CASSPGSSYEQYF
D gene: .
V gene: TRBV5-6
CDR3 length: 13
clone size: .
J gene: TRBJ2-7

CDR3 DNA: TGTGCCAGCAGCCCCCGGGCGGTGGCGGGAGATTTCTACGAGCAGTACTTC
CDR3 protein: CASSPRAVAGDFYEQYF
D gene: TRBD2
V gene: TRBV11-2
CDR3 length: 17
clone size: .
J gene: TRBJ2-7

CDR3 DNA: TGTGCCAGCAGTTTATTCGGGACAGGTGTAGGGCAGTACTTC
CDR3 protein: CASSLFGTGVGQYF
D gene: TRBD1
V gene: TRBV28
CDR3 length: 14
clone size: .
J gene: TRBJ2-7

CDR3 DNA: TGCGCCAGCAGCTTGCAGCGAAGTAGCACAGATACGCAGTATTTT
CDR3 protein: CASSLQRSSTDTQYF
D gene: .
V gene: TRBV5-1
CDR3 length: 15
clone size: .
J gene: TRBJ2-3

CDR3 DNA: TGTGCCAGCAGTTTACGAGGAGAAACCATACGAGAGCAGTACTTC
CDR3 protein: CASSLRGETIREQYF
D gene: .
V gene: TRBV28
CDR3 length: 15
clone size: .
J gene: TRBJ2-7

CDR3 DNA: TGTGCCAGCAGTTTATCGGGGGAGGATGGCAATCAGCCCCAGCATTTT
CDR3 protein: CASSLSGEDGNQPQHF
D gene: .
V gene: TRBV28
CDR3 length: 16
clone size: few
J gene: TRBJ1-5

CDR3 DNA: TGTGCCAGCTCACCGGTGTCCACTAGCGGGAGAGAGACCCAGTACTTC
CDR3 protein: CASSPVSTSGRETQYF
D gene: TRBD2
V gene: TRBV18
CDR3 length: 16
clone size: .
J gene: TRBJ2-5

CDR3 DNA: TGTGCCAGTAGTATTAGGGGTCCTAGCGTCTCCTACAATGAGCAGTTCTTC
CDR3 protein: CASSIRGPSVSYNEQFF
D gene: .
V gene: TRBV19
CDR3 length: 17
clone size: once
J gene: TRBJ2-1

CDR3 DNA: TGTGCCAGCAGCTTAGCTTTCTCGGGCGGGGAGCTGTTTTTT
CDR3 protein: CASSLAFSGGELFF
D gene: .
V gene: TRBV7-8
CDR3 length: 14
clone size: .
J gene: TRBJ2-2

CDR3 DNA: TGTGCCAGCAGCGGCGGTGGGACAGGGGGCTTACGGGCCAACGTCCTGACTTTC
CDR3 protein: CASSGGGTGGLRANVLTF
D gene: TRBD1
V gene: TRBV7-3
CDR3 length: 18
clone size: .
J gene: TRBJ2-6

CDR3 DNA: TGTGCCACCAGCAGCGACAGGTACGATAGCAATCAGCCCCAGCATTTT
CDR3 protein: CATSSDRYDSNQPQHF
D gene: .
V gene: TRBV15
CDR3 length: 16
clone size: .
J gene: TRBJ1-5